Listed below are T cell receptor beta chains from one sample, sequenced in a study of blood T cell repertoires in COVID-19. Data came from immunoSEQ multiplex PCR; TCRdb stores just in-frame clones and leaves some out. This table has roughly 250,000 clones, around 90% appearing once. Sequencing was done on a sample of PBMCs or T cells enriched from blood (not recorded which). The source of these receptors is a woman under 40 with acute COVID-19. Both conserved end residues are part of each CDR3. The order of the fields is J gene, V gene, clone size, D gene, CDR3 protein, CDR3 DNA. D genes are given only for firm matches. Clone size is not always given. Where it is, it says once, few, many or a class for expanded clones.

j_gene: TRBJ2-3
v_gene: TRBV6-5
abundance: .
d_gene: TRBD1
CDR3aa: CASTDRGLSDTQYF
CDR3nt: TGTGCCAGCACGGACAGGGGGCTTTCAGATACGCAGTATTTT

j_gene: TRBJ2-3
v_gene: TRBV5-1
abundance: .
d_gene: TRBD2
CDR3aa: CASSRLAGFLTDTQYF
CDR3nt: TGCGCCAGCAGCCGGCTAGCGGGATTTCTCACAGATACGCAGTATTTT

j_gene: TRBJ1-5
v_gene: TRBV12-3/TRBV12-4
abundance: once
d_gene: TRBD1
CDR3aa: CASRGTVNQPQHF
CDR3nt: TGTGCCAGCAGGGGGACAGTAAATCAGCCCCAGCATTTT

j_gene: TRBJ1-5
v_gene: TRBV7-2
abundance: .
d_gene: TRBD1
CDR3aa: CASSPLPGTGFNQPQHF
CDR3nt: TGTGCCAGCAGCCCGCTCCCCGGGACAGGTTTCAATCAGCCCCAGCATTTT

j_gene: TRBJ1-1
v_gene: TRBV28
abundance: few
d_gene: TRBD1
CDR3aa: CASTPWGDRVNTEAFF
CDR3nt: TGTGCCAGCACCCCGTGGGGGGACAGGGTAAACACTGAAGCTTTCTTT

j_gene: TRBJ1-2
v_gene: TRBV13
abundance: .
d_gene: .
CDR3aa: CASSLGLSGTPNYGYTF
CDR3nt: TGTGCCAGCAGCTTAGGCCTAAGTGGGACACCAAACTATGGCTACACCTTC

j_gene: TRBJ1-5
v_gene: TRBV28
abundance: few
d_gene: .
CDR3aa: CASSTWVTSQPQHF
CDR3nt: TGTGCCAGCTCAACTTGGGTGACTAGTCAGCCCCAGCATTTT

j_gene: TRBJ1-2
v_gene: TRBV7-2
abundance: .
d_gene: TRBD1
CDR3aa: CASSTRQGTPYGYTF
CDR3nt: TGTGCCAGCAGCACCAGACAGGGGACTCCCTATGGCTACACCTTC

j_gene: TRBJ1-5
v_gene: TRBV19
abundance: .
d_gene: TRBD1
CDR3aa: CASSGTAFSNQPQHF
CDR3nt: TGTGCCAGTTCAGGGACAGCATTTAGCAATCAGCCCCAGCATTTT

j_gene: TRBJ2-1
v_gene: TRBV7-6
abundance: .
d_gene: .
CDR3aa: CASSLESRGARGEQFF
CDR3nt: TGTGCCAGCAGCTTAGAATCTCGGGGGGCCCGGGGTGAGCAGTTCTTC

j_gene: TRBJ1-5
v_gene: TRBV5-3
abundance: .
d_gene: .
CDR3aa: CARSLVARSNEPQHF
CDR3nt: TGTGCCAGAAGCTTGGTCGCTAGAAGCAATGAGCCCCAGCATTTT

j_gene: TRBJ2-3
v_gene: TRBV5-1
abundance: .
d_gene: .
CDR3aa: CASSTRTAPSTDTQYF
CDR3nt: TGCGCCAGCAGCACTAGGACGGCACCGAGCACAGATACGCAGTATTTT

j_gene: TRBJ2-7
v_gene: TRBV7-2
abundance: .
d_gene: TRBD2
CDR3aa: CASSLPAGVDYEQYF
CDR3nt: TGTGCCAGCAGCTTACCGGCGGGAGTTGACTACGAGCAGTACTTC

j_gene: TRBJ2-7
v_gene: TRBV24-1
abundance: .
d_gene: TRBD1
CDR3aa: CATMAGQGTPCYEQYF
CDR3nt: TGTGCCACCATGGCAGGACAGGGGACACCCTGCTACGAGCAGTACTTC

j_gene: TRBJ1-1
v_gene: TRBV6-5
abundance: once
d_gene: .
CDR3aa: CASSYSRGTEAFF
CDR3nt: TGTGCCAGCAGTTACTCCAGGGGAACTGAAGCTTTCTTT

j_gene: TRBJ2-7
v_gene: TRBV9
abundance: .
d_gene: TRBD2
CDR3aa: CASTPTWGGEQYF
CDR3nt: TGTGCCAGCACTCCGACTTGGGGGGGCGAGCAGTACTTC

j_gene: TRBJ2-3
v_gene: TRBV4-2
abundance: .
d_gene: TRBD2
CDR3aa: CASSPGLSTDTQYF
CDR3nt: TGTGCCAGCAGCCCGGGACTAAGCACAGATACGCAGTATTTT

j_gene: TRBJ1-4
v_gene: TRBV3-1/TRBV3-2
abundance: .
d_gene: TRBD1
CDR3aa: CASSPGDRQEKLFF
CDR3nt: TGTGCCAGCAGCCCCGGGGACAGGCAGGAAAAACTGTTTTTT

j_gene: TRBJ2-1
v_gene: TRBV7-9
abundance: .
d_gene: TRBD2
CDR3aa: CASRTSGGVNEQFF
CDR3nt: TGTGCCAGCAGGACTAGCGGGGGGGTTAATGAGCAGTTCTTC

j_gene: TRBJ1-2
v_gene: TRBV30
abundance: .
d_gene: TRBD1
CDR3aa: CAWSMDRSRGYTF
CDR3nt: TGTGCCTGGAGTATGGACAGGAGCCGGGGCTACACCTTC

j_gene: TRBJ2-1
v_gene: TRBV3-1/TRBV3-2
abundance: .
d_gene: TRBD1
CDR3aa: CASSQDSPTGGWNEQFF
CDR3nt: TGTGCCAGCAGCCAAGATTCCCCAACAGGGGGCTGGAATGAGCAGTTCTTC

j_gene: TRBJ1-6
v_gene: TRBV23-1
abundance: .
d_gene: .
CDR3aa: CASINPLIGANNSPLHF
CDR3nt: TGCGCCAGCATTAACCCTCTGATCGGAGCCAATAATTCACCCCTCCACTTT

j_gene: TRBJ1-2
v_gene: TRBV11-1
abundance: .
d_gene: TRBD1
CDR3aa: CASSLDRGTYGYTF
CDR3nt: TGTGCCAGCAGCTTGGACAGGGGAACATATGGCTACACCTTC

j_gene: TRBJ2-1
v_gene: TRBV5-4
abundance: .
d_gene: TRBD1
CDR3aa: CASSLRQGGYNEQFF
CDR3nt: TGTGCCAGCAGCTTAAGACAGGGTGGCTACAATGAGCAGTTCTTC

j_gene: TRBJ2-1
v_gene: TRBV19
abundance: .
d_gene: .
CDR3aa: CASSMKRVIVNEQFF
CDR3nt: TGTGCCAGTAGTATGAAGCGGGTGATTGTAAATGAGCAGTTCTTC

j_gene: TRBJ1-3
v_gene: TRBV6-5
abundance: .
d_gene: .
CDR3aa: CASSTPRDSGNTIYF
CDR3nt: TGTGCCAGCAGCACCCCCAGAGACAGCGGAAACACCATATATTTT

j_gene: TRBJ2-3
v_gene: TRBV18
abundance: .
d_gene: TRBD2
CDR3aa: CASSLSSGGHLSTDTQYF
CDR3nt: TGTGCCAGCTCACTCTCTAGCGGGGGCCACCTCAGCACAGATACGCAGTATTTT

j_gene: TRBJ2-7
v_gene: TRBV15
abundance: .
d_gene: TRBD1
CDR3aa: CATSARDSGYYEQYF
CDR3nt: TGTGCCACCAGCGCCCGGGACAGTGGCTACTACGAGCAGTACTTC

j_gene: TRBJ2-7
v_gene: TRBV20-1
abundance: .
d_gene: TRBD2
CDR3aa: CSASRGLAQEQYF
CDR3nt: TGCAGTGCTAGTCGGGGACTAGCTCAGGAGCAGTACTTC

j_gene: TRBJ2-7
v_gene: TRBV28
abundance: .
d_gene: TRBD1
CDR3aa: CASRGQGVYEQYF
CDR3nt: TGTGCCAGCAGAGGACAGGGAGTCTACGAGCAGTACTTC

j_gene: TRBJ2-5
v_gene: TRBV24-1
abundance: .
d_gene: .
CDR3aa: CATSGSDRSRETQYF
CDR3nt: TGTGCCACCAGTGGAAGTGACAGGAGTCGAGAGACCCAGTACTTC

j_gene: TRBJ1-3
v_gene: TRBV9
abundance: .
d_gene: TRBD1
CDR3aa: CASSVRQGASGNTIYF
CDR3nt: TGTGCCAGCAGCGTGCGACAGGGGGCTTCTGGAAACACCATATATTTT

j_gene: TRBJ1-2
v_gene: TRBV19
abundance: .
d_gene: .
CDR3aa: CASSGARYTF
CDR3nt: TGTGCCAGTAGTGGGGCTCGCTACACCTTC

j_gene: TRBJ1-2
v_gene: TRBV7-8
abundance: few
d_gene: .
CDR3aa: CASSPRRMPDYGYTF
CDR3nt: TGTGCCAGCAGCCCTAGACGGATGCCTGACTATGGCTACACCTTC